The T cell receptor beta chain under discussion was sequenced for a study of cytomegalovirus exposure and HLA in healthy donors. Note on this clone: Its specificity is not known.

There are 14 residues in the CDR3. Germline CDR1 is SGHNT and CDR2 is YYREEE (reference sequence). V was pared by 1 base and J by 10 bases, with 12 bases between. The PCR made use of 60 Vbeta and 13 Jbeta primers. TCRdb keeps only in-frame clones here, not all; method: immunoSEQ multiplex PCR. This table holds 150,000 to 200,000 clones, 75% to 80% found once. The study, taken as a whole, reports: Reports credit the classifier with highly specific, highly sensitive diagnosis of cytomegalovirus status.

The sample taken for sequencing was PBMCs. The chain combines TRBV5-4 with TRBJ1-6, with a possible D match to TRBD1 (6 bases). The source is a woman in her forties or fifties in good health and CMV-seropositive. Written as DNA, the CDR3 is TGTGCCAGCAGCTTGAATAGGGGGGGGTCACCCCTCCACTTT. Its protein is CASSLNRGGSPLHF.